Listed below are T cell receptor beta chains from one sample, sequenced in a study of regulatory dendritic cells for organ transplantation. Produced via immunoSEQ multiplex PCR; TCRdb's table is partial and in-frame only. The table records 9,500 to 15,000 clones, nearly 80% of them present only once. Their target antigens are unknown. The sequenced sample was naive CD8+ T cells from blood cultured with regulatory dendritic cells. The source is a human donor in good health. The CDR3 runs from the conserved cysteine through the conserved F or W. A D gene is named only where the DNA matches it firmly. Not all rows give a size; the values are once, few, many and, for expanded clones, a class.

v_call	d_call	clone_size	j_call	cdr3_nt	cdr3_aa
TRBV15	NA	NA	TRBJ2-1	TGTGCCACCAGCCGAGGAGAATTCTACAATGAGCAGTTCTTC	CATSRGEFYNEQFF
TRBV15	NA	NA	TRBJ1-2	TGTGCCACCAGCAGAGATCGGGGAGGCTATGGCTACACCTTC	CATSRDRGGYGYTF
TRBV19	NA	NA	TRBJ1-2	TGTGCCATCCCGGAGGGCCGCTATGGCTACACCTTC	CAIPEGRYGYTF
TRBV4-1	NA	NA	TRBJ2-1	TGCGCCAGCAGCCAAACCGGGAGTCGTTACAATGAGCAGTTCTTC	CASSQTGSRYNEQFF
TRBV10-2	TRBD1	NA	TRBJ1-5	TGCGCCAGCAAATCGGGGACAGGGACGTATCAGCCCCAGCATTTT	CASKSGTGTYQPQHF
TRBV5-1	TRBD1	NA	TRBJ2-3	TGCGCCAGCAGCTTGGAAGCGGAAGGGCAGGGGGTCACAGATACGCAGTATTTT	CASSLEAEGQGVTDTQYF
TRBV11-2	NA	NA	TRBJ2-1	TGTGCCAGCAGCTTAGCGGTAAATGAGCAGTTCTTC	CASSLAVNEQFF
TRBV7-9	NA	few	TRBJ1-2	TGTGCCAGCAGCTTACTAGGCAGACTTAACTATGGCTACACCTTC	CASSLLGRLNYGYTF
TRBV6-6	TRBD1	NA	TRBJ1-2	TGTGCCAGCAGTTACATTTGGGGACAGGGGTATGGCTACACCTTC	CASSYIWGQGYGYTF
TRBV7-9	TRBD1	NA	TRBJ1-3	TGTGCCAGCAGCTCCGTCCCGGGACAGGGAATCAGCTCTGGAAACACCATATATTTT	CASSSVPGQGISSGNTIYF
TRBV6-1	TRBD2	NA	TRBJ2-7	TGTGCCAGCAGTGAAGGGACTAGCGGGGGGAGGTTTCGGGAGCAGTACTTC	CASSEGTSGGRFREQYF
TRBV7-2	TRBD1	NA	TRBJ2-1	TGTGCCAGCAGCTTATTCAGGGGGTACAATGAGCAGTTCTTC	CASSLFRGYNEQFF
TRBV9	NA	NA	TRBJ1-6	TGTGCCAGCAGACGAGGGACCGGGAGGAATTCACCCCTCCACTTT	CASRRGTGRNSPLHF
TRBV29-1	TRBD2	NA	TRBJ2-7	TGCAGCGCTAGCGGGGGGCTCTCCTGGGACGAGCAGTACTTC	CSASGGLSWDEQYF
TRBV11-2	TRBD1	NA	TRBJ1-5	TGTGCCAGCAGCTTAACGGGCAGGGGGCACCAGCCCCAGCATTTT	CASSLTGRGHQPQHF
TRBV7-6	NA	NA	TRBJ2-2	TGTGCCAGCAGCTTAGGAGGGTCCGGGGAGCTGTTTTTT	CASSLGGSGELFF
TRBV6-4	TRBD1	NA	TRBJ1-2	TGTGCCAGCAGTGAACCCGGGACAGGGTTCTATGGCTACACCTTC	CASSEPGTGFYGYTF
TRBV5-6	NA	NA	TRBJ2-1	TGTGCCAGCAGCTTGGGCAGGGGTCTCGATGAGCAGTTCTTC	CASSLGRGLDEQFF
TRBV27	TRBD1	NA	TRBJ1-2	TGTGCCAGCAGTATCACAGGGGGCGATGGCTATGGCTACACCTTC	CASSITGGDGYGYTF